This TCR beta chain originates from a study of beta chain features in type 1 diabetes. Study-level results: Naive, central memory and regulatory TCRB repertoires appeared more similar among patients than healthy donors.

Points on this clone: Its antigen is not known.

Every bit of the isolated RNA underwent reverse transcription, so sequencing read expressed TCRB transcripts. Produced via immunoSEQ multiplex PCR; TCRdb's table is partial and in-frame only. This sample has hundreds of thousands of clones, with about 17% found just once. One heparinised blood draw averaging around 100 mL was given by each donor. The source material was naive CD4+ T cells from blood. The sequence was obtained from a woman aged 18-30 years in good health.

CDR3 nucleotide sequence: TGCGCCAGCAGCTTGGTTAGGCAAGAGACCCAGTACTTC. Translating gives CASSLVRQETQYF. The rearrangement uses TRBV5-1 and TRBJ2-5; unclear D gene. The CDR3 totals 13 residues. Trimming stripped 0 bases from V and 2 bases from J, with 5 bases between. CDR1 is SGHRS, CDR2 YFSETQ, per germline.